These 5 T cell receptor beta chains came from one sample sequenced in a study of cytomegalovirus exposure and HLA in healthy donors. Researchers ran the PCR with 60 Vbeta and 13 Jbeta primers. Data came from immunoSEQ multiplex PCR; TCRdb stores just in-frame clones and leaves some out. Here the sample spans fewer than 200,000 clones, approximately 80% being singletons. Sequenced input: PBMCs. The receptors were gathered from a man aged 30 to 39 in good health and CMV-seronegative.

The V call is TRBV27, the J call TRBJ2-7, with D perhaps TRBD1 (6 bases). Trimming cost V 6 bases and J 2 bases, with 14 bases left between them. The CDR3 has 14 amino acids. Per the germline V gene, CDR1 is MNHEY and CDR2 is SMNVEV (reference sequence). Written as DNA, the CDR3 is TGTGCCAGCAGCCAACAGGGCAGAACCTACGAGCAGTACTTC. It translates to CASSQQGRTYEQYF.

The rearrangement uses TRBV6-4 and TRBJ2-3; D perhaps matches TRBD2 (5 bases). CDR1 and CDR2 from the germline V gene are MRHNA and SNTAGT. Trimming shortened V by 1 base and J by 3 bases, and 8 bases separated the two germline ends. The CDR3 is 14 amino acids. The CDR3 sequence is CASSDLGLTDTQYF. DNA of the CDR3: TGTGCCAGCAGTGACTTAGGACTGACAGATACGCAGTATTTT.

The gene calls are TRBV2 and TRBJ2-5; TRBD2 might be the D (5 bases). V shed 3 bases and J shed 5 bases, with 7 bases lying between them. Germline V CDR1 and CDR2: SNHLY, FYNNEI. This CDR3 comprises 12 residues. CDR3 in DNA: TGTGCCAGCAGTGACCCGGGGGAGACCCAGTACTTC. Its protein is CASSDPGETQYF.

The chain's CDR3 is CASSPPSSGGPELSTDTQYF. The DNA of the CDR3 is TGCGCCAGCAGCCCCCCTTCTAGCGGGGGGCCGGAGCTTAGCACAGATACGCAGTATTTT. The rearrangement links TRBV5-1 to TRBJ2-3; 11 bases line up with TRBD2. CDR3 length: 20 residues. The trim removed 4 bases at V and 0 bases at J, leaving 16 bases unmatched. The V gene's germline CDR1 is SGHRS and CDR2 YFSETQ. Variable domain in full (rest from reference TRBV5-1 and TRBJ2-3): KAGVTQTPRYLIKTRGQQVTLSCSPISGHRSVSWYQQTPGQGLQFLFEYFSETQRNKGNFPGRFSGRQFSNSRSEMNVSTLELGDSALYLCASSPPSSGGPELSTDTQYFGPGTRLTVL.

The table lists this clone with a count of one. The CDR3 DNA follows: TGTGCCAGCAGTTTTCCGGGAGCTGGGGCCAACGTCCTGACTTTC. Encoded protein: CASSFPGAGANVLTF. The genes are TRBV6-5 and TRBJ2-6; perhaps TRBD2 as D (6 bases). CDR1 and CDR2 (germline): MNHEY, SVGAGI. CDR3 length: 15 residues. Trimming pared 4 bases from V and 2 bases from J, leaving 9 bases between.